This T cell receptor beta chain was documented in a study of blood T cell repertoires in COVID-19. Sequenced by immunoSEQ multiplex PCR; TCRdb stores in-frame clones only, minus some. The sample holds about 40,000 clones, roughly 90% seen once. The germline V and J ends were trimmed by 0 bases and 6 bases, with 10 bases remaining between them. There are 14 residues in the CDR3. Germline V gene sequence: CDR1 SGHDT, CDR2 YYEEEE. The chain recombines TRBV5-6 with TRBJ2-1; D not resolved. The source of this sequence is a woman of 80 years or more with active COVID-19. The sequenced sample was peripheral blood. The CDR3 region has the DNA TGTGCCAGCAGCTTGGATGTAGTACTCAATGAGCAGTTCTTC. It yields the protein CASSLDVVLNEQFF.